The next 21 T cell receptor beta chains were all read from a single sample in a study of blood T cell repertoires in COVID-19. Method: immunoSEQ multiplex PCR; TCRdb's copy keeps in-frame clones and lacks some. The sample yields more than 90,000 clones, 80% to 95% seen once. The sample taken for sequencing was peripheral blood. Receptors were obtained from a man over 45 with active COVID-19.

CDR3 sequence reads: CASSFRLAGGYEQYF. The CDR3 DNA follows: TGTGCCAGCAGCTTCCGACTAGCGGGAGGCTACGAGCAGTACTTC. The genes are TRBV11-2 and TRBJ2-7; 13 bases align to TRBD2. Germline CDR1 and CDR2: SGHAT and FQNNGV. This CDR3 contains 15 residues. V lost 3 bases to trimming and J lost 3 bases; unmatched junction nucleotides: 2.

The V call is TRBV27, the J call TRBJ2-7; 11 bases match TRBD2. Germline V gives CDR1 MNHEY, CDR2 SMNVEV (reference sequence). The CDR3 covers 15 residues. V lost 5 bases, J lost 5 bases, and 8 bases stayed unmatched. The CDR3 DNA sequence: TGTGCCAGCAGTAAACTAGCGGGAGAGGTCCACGAGCAGTACTTC. Translation: CASSKLAGEVHEQYF.

The chain combines TRBV28 with TRBJ1-1, with TRBD1 matching 9 bases. The CDR3 loop spans 15 amino acids. V was clipped by 5 bases and J by 5 bases; unmatched bases: 9. Germline V lookup: CDR1 MDHEN, CDR2 SYDVKM. The CDR3 DNA reads as TGTGCCAGCAGTCCTCAACAGGGGGCAAGGACTGAAGCTTTCTTT. It translates to CASSPQQGARTEAFF.

Of note for this clone: The germline gene is not matched at one end of the junction; a read error may be the cause. The chain uses TRBV5-1 and TRBJ2-1, with TRBD2 matching 7 bases. Looked up from germline, CDR1 is SGHRS and CDR2 is YFSETQ. The CDR3 loop spans 14 amino acids. This CDR3 is CASGFGGSGNEQFF. The CDR3 region has the DNA TGCGCCAGCGGCTTTGGCGGGAGTGGCAATGAGCAGTTCTTC.

The chain carries TRBV6-4 and TRBJ2-3; the match to TRBD2 covers 11 bases. Germline values: CDR1 MRHNA, CDR2 SNTAGT. The CDR3 has 16 residues. V shed 3 bases and J 2 bases; nucleotides not matched to a gene: 4. CDR3 sequence reads: CASSDLAGGSTDTQYF. The CDR3 DNA sequence: TGTGCCAGCAGTGATCTAGCGGGAGGTTCCACAGATACGCAGTATTTT.

The rearrangement uses TRBV7-9 and TRBJ1-1; 7 bases match TRBD1. There are 15 residues in the CDR3. Trimming took 7 bases from V and 3 from J; bases not matched to a gene: 11. The germline V gene has CDR1 SEHNR and CDR2 FQNEAQ (reference sequence). CDR3 coding DNA: TGTGCCAGCACCCACTCTCTTACAGGGGACACTGAAGCTTTCTTT. It is translated as CASTHSLTGDTEAFF.

CDR3 in amino acids: CASGRGASGSYEQYF. The CDR3 bases are TGTGCCAGCGGAAGAGGGGCTAGCGGCAGCTACGAGCAGTACTTC. The chain couples TRBV21-1 to TRBJ2-7; the tabulated D call, TRBD2, remains unverified against the DNA. TRBV21-1 is given as a pseudogene. This CDR3 contains 15 residues.

This clone appeared a few times. The CDR3 spells CASRPLQGVASEQYF. The CDR3 DNA sequence: TGTGCCAGCAGACCCCTACAGGGAGTCGCGAGCGAGCAGTACTTC. The chain carries TRBV11-2 and TRBJ2-7; possible D gene TRBD1, 6 bases. Germline V gives CDR1 SGHAT, CDR2 FQNNGV. The CDR3 is 15 residues long. Trimming removed 6 bases from V and 6 bases from J, with 21 bases in between.

The chain is built from TRBV21-1 and TRBJ2-6; the D segment call TRBD1 is taken from the table without a DNA check. TRBV21-1 is termed a pseudogene. There are 22 residues in the CDR3. The CDR3: CASSKGGAGGPERISGANVLTF. The CDR3 nucleotides read TGTGCCAGCAGCAAAGGTGGGGCAGGGGGTCCCGAGCGAATCTCTGGGGCCAACGTCCTGACTTTC.

The genes are TRBV28 and TRBJ1-2; 9 positions agree with TRBD1. Per germline, CDR1 MDHEN and CDR2 SYDVKM. This CDR3 contains 17 residues. V was pared by 6 bases and J by 7 bases, with 18 bases of the junction left unmatched. CDR3 sequence (DNA): TGTGCCAGCAGACCCCTAGACCTACAGGGGGCCATTGGTGGCTACACCTTC. Translating it yields CASRPLDLQGAIGGYTF.

This chain uses TRBV5-1 with TRBJ2-2; 8 bases line up with TRBD1. There are 16 residues in the CDR3. J was trimmed by 0 bases and V by 7 bases; bases with no gene match: 8. Germline V gives CDR1 SGHRS, CDR2 YFSETQ. CDR3 sequence reads: CASRSKTGANTGELFF. Here the CDR3 DNA reads TGCGCCAGCCGGAGCAAGACAGGGGCGAACACCGGGGAGCTGTTTTTT.

This rearrangement joins TRBV25-1 to TRBJ2-5; the match to TRBD1 covers 10 bases. The trim removed 4 bases at V and 3 bases at J, leaving 11 bases unmatched. The germline CDR1 and CDR2 sequences are MGHDK and SYGVNS. The CDR3 loop spans 17 amino acids. The CDR3 spells CASSVNVPGQGKETQYF. The CDR3 nucleotides are TGTGCCAGCAGTGTAAACGTACCGGGACAGGGGAAAGAGACCCAGTACTTC.

The J gene is TRBJ2-1, the V gene TRBV11-3; a possible D gene is TRBD2 (5 bases). The CDR3 runs to 12 residues. CDR1 is SGHNT, CDR2 YENEEA, per germline. V was cut by 0 bases and J by 11 bases, with 8 bases left in between. For the CDR3, the DNA is TGTGCCAGCAGCTTAGACCGGGAAAAGCAGTTCTTC. Translation gives CASSLDREKQFF.

This chain's CDR3 is CATGSTSSYEQYF. CDR3 nucleotide sequence: TGTGCCACCGGGTCGACCAGCTCCTACGAGCAGTACTTC. The chain is built from TRBV28 and TRBJ2-7; D unclear. The CDR3 extends over 13 amino acids. With 10 bases removed from V and 0 bases from J, the gap between germline ends came to 13 bases. Looked up from germline, CDR1 is MDHEN and CDR2 is SYDVKM. Full variable domain (missing parts from reference TRBV28 and TRBJ2-7): DVKVTQSSRYLVKRTGEKVFLECVQDMDHENMFWYRQDPGLGLRLIYFSYDVKMKEKGDIPEGYSVSREKKERFSLILESASTNQTSMYLCATGSTSSYEQYFGPGTRLTVT.

The chain combines TRBV11-2 with TRBJ1-1; D uncertain. Germline CDR1 SGHAT, CDR2 FQNNGV. This CDR3 is 14 amino acids long. The V end was cut by 1 base, the J end by 6 bases, with 12 bases between. Written as DNA, the CDR3 is TGTGCCAGCAGCTTAGCCCCCGCGGGCGCTGAAGCTTTCTTT. Protein sequence: CASSLAPAGAEAFF.

This clone was observed a single time. The V call is TRBV10-3, the J call TRBJ1-4; maybe TRBD1 (5 bases). V lost 2 bases, J lost 3 bases, and 13 bases lay in between. Per the germline V gene, CDR1 is ENHRY and CDR2 is SYGVKD. This CDR3 spans 16 amino acids. CDR3 DNA sequence: TGTGCCATCAGTGAGCGGGGGGTCGGAGCTAATGAAAAACTGTTTTTT. Translating gives CAISERGVGANEKLFF.

The chain combines TRBV9 with TRBJ2-2, with TRBD2 matching over 8 bases. The CDR3 covers 14 residues. The germline CDR1 and CDR2 sequences are SGDLS and YYNGEE. Unmatched junction bases numbered 2, after V lost 3 bases and J lost 4 bases. CDR3 region: CASSAGTSTGELFF. DNA for the CDR3: TGTGCCAGCAGCGCGGGGACTAGCACCGGGGAGCTGTTTTTT. Full variable domain (remainder filled in from reference TRBV9 and TRBJ2-2): DSGVTQTPKHLITATGQRVTLRCSPRSGDLSVYWYQQSLDQGLQFLIQYYNGEERAKGNILERFSAQQFPDLHSELNLSSLELGDSALYFCASSAGTSTGELFFGEGSRLTVL.

The chain has TRBV10-3 and TRBJ1-1; tentatively, D is TRBD1 (6 bases). Germline CDR1 and CDR2: ENHRY and SYGVKD. Trimming removed 7 bases from V and 6 bases from J, with 18 bases in between. CDR3 length: 14 amino acids. CDR3 sequence: CAITMDRGVSEAFF. The CDR3, as DNA: TGTGCCATCACTATGGACAGAGGGGTTTCTGAAGCTTTCTTT.

The chain couples TRBV27 to TRBJ2-4, with TRBD2 matching 13 bases. This CDR3 region has 18 residues. From germline, CDR1 is MNHEY and CDR2 SMNVEV (reference sequence). V shed 3 bases and J 7 bases; nucleotides not matched to a gene: 12. The CDR3: CASSFLPHGTSGKNIQYF. Written as DNA, the CDR3 is TGTGCCAGCAGTTTCCTACCACACGGGACTAGCGGGAAGAACATTCAGTACTTC.

The V and J genes are TRBV7-9 and TRBJ2-1, with D maybe TRBD2 (6 bases). The CDR3 sequence is 15 residues long. Trimming removed 1 base at V and 7 bases at J, with 14 bases between. Germline V gene lookup returns CDR1 SEHNR and CDR2 FQNEAQ (reference sequence). DNA for the CDR3: TGTGCCAGCAGCTTAGACGGGGGACCTTTTAATGAGCAGTTCTTC. As protein: CASSLDGGPFNEQFF.

V usage is TRBV6-1 and J usage is TRBJ2-3; 7 positions agree with TRBD1. The CDR3 extends over 17 amino acids. The J segment lost 7 bases and the V segment lost 1 base, leaving 14 bases of the junction unmatched. CDR1 and CDR2 (germline): MNHNS, SASEGT. This CDR3 reads CASSEVVRGRGLNTQYF. The DNA for the CDR3 is TGTGCCAGCAGTGAAGTGGTCAGGGGCAGGGGGTTGAATACGCAGTATTTT.